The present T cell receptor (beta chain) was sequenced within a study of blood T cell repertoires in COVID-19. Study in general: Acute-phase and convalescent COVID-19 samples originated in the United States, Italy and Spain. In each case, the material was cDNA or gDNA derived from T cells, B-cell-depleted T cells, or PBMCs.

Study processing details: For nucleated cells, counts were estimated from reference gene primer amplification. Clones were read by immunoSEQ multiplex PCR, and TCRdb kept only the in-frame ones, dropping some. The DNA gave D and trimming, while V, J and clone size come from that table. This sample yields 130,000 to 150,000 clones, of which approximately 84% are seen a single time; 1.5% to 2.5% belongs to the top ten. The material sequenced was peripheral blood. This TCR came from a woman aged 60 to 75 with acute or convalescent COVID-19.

CDR3 loop: CASSPPGLHHEQFF. The CDR3 DNA is TGTGCCAGCAGTCCTCCGGGACTCCATCACGAGCAGTTCTTC. This chain uses TRBV28 with TRBJ2-1, with D tentatively TRBD2 (6 bases). CDR1 is MDHEN, CDR2 SYDVKM, per germline. The V end lost 5 bases, the J end lost 10 bases, and 18 bases lay between the germline ends. The CDR3 sequence is 14 residues long. The complete variable domain, with remaining parts taken from reference TRBV28 and TRBJ2-1, reads DVKVTQSSRYLVKRTGEKVFLECVQDMDHENMFWYRQDPGLGLRLIYFSYDVKMKEKGDIPEGYSVSREKKERFSLILESASTNQTSMYLCASSPPGLHHEQFFGPGTRLTVL.